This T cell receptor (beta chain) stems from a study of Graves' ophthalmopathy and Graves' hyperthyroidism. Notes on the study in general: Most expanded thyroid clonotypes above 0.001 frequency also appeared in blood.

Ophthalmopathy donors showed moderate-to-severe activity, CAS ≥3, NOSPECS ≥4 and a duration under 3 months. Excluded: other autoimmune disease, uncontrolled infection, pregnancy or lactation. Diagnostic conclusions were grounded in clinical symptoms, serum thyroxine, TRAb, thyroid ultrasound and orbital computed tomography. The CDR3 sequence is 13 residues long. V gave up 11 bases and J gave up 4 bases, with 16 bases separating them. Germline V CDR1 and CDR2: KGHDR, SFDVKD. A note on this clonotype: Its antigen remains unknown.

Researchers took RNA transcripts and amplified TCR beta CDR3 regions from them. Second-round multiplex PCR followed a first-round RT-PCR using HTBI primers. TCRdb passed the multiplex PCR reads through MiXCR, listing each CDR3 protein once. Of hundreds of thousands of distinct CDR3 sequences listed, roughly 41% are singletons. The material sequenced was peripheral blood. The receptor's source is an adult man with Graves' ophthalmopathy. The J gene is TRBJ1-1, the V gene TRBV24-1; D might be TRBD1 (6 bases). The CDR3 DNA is TGTGCCAGCTCAGACAGGACAGCCACTGAAGCTTTCTTT. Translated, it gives CASSDRTATEAFF.